These 25 T cell receptor beta chains share one sample of origin, sequenced in a study of tumor-infiltrating lymphocytes in primary liver carcinoma. Out of unsorted whole blood came the blood RNA, and germline DNA was extracted as well. The investigators made TCR beta cDNA from approximately 0.5 ug total RNA, using a constant-region primer. Three-round nested multiplex PCR performed with slightly modified ARM-PCR produced the TCR beta libraries. Both of the initial two PCR rounds ran for around 9 cycles and employed TRBV1-TRBV30 forward primers alongside a C-beta reverse primer. One entry per CDR3 protein, called by TCRdb with MiXCR from the multiplex PCR reads. The data hold about 320,000 distinct CDR3 sequences, with 65% observed a single time. The sample comprised peripheral blood. The receptors were sampled from a man in his forties with primary liver carcinoma and hepatitis B virus infection.

The chain carries TRBV4-2 and TRBJ1-2; 9 positions match TRBD1. V lost 2 bases to trimming and J lost 4 bases; unmatched junction nucleotides: 5. CDR1 is LGHNA and CDR2 is YNFKEQ in the germline V gene. The CDR3 has 15 residues. The chain's CDR3 is CASSQHRGRCYGYTF. The CDR3 DNA follows: TGTGCCAGCAGCCAACACAGGGGGCGCTGCTATGGCTACACCTTC.

This chain links TRBV18 with TRBJ1-3; no reliable D call. The CDR3 length is 15 residues. CDR1 and CDR2 (germline): KGHSH, LQKENI. The V and J ends lost 3 bases and 0 bases respectively, with 9 bases between them. The CDR3 sequence: CASSPDQISGNTIYF. The CDR3 bases are TGTGCCAGCTCACCCGACCAGATCTCTGGAAACACCATATATTTT.

This clonotype appeared a few times. V and J are TRBV6-2 or TRBV6-3 and TRBJ2-4, with TRBD2 matching over 12 bases. The CDR3 runs 19 residues. The ends lost 5 bases at V and 2 bases at J; junction bases unmatched: 13. CDR1 is MNHEY and CDR2 is SVGEGT in the germline V gene. This CDR3 reads CASSPMRLAGGPPKNIQYF. In DNA form, the CDR3 reads TGTGCCAGCAGTCCAATGAGGCTAGCGGGAGGGCCCCCCAAAAACATTCAGTACTTC.

In the case of this clonotype: A much larger clone lies a single base off, so this may be a read error. V and J are TRBV29-1 and TRBJ1-4, with D hard to call. The germline V and J ends were trimmed by 7 bases and 8 bases, with 20 bases remaining between them. CDR3 length equals 14 residues. The germline CDR1 and CDR2 sequences are SQVTM and ANQGSEA. In nucleotides, the CDR3 is TGCAGCGCTTGGTCGGGCAGGCGTGGAGAAAAACTGTTTTTT. Its translation is CSAWSGRRGEKLFF.

This clonotype was detected many times. The V and J genes are TRBV6-5 and TRBJ2-1; 9 nucleotides line up with TRBD1. V lost 4 bases, J lost 14 bases, and 6 bases stayed unmatched. The germline gives CDR1 MNHEY, CDR2 SVGAGI. This CDR3 region has 12 residues. This chain's CDR3 is CASSSPGQGKFF. CDR3 bases: TGTGCCAGCAGTTCTCCGGGACAGGGAAAGTTCTTC.

Remarks on this clonotype: One base away lies a much larger clone, so this may be a sequencing read error. The rearrangement uses TRBV6-6 and TRBJ1-6; D perhaps matches TRBD1 (5 bases). V was shortened by 0 bases and J by 14 bases, with 14 bases between the two germline ends. The germline CDR1 and CDR2 sequences are MNHNY and SVGAGI (reference sequence). The CDR3 length is 14 residues. CDR3 sequence: CASSYSGGPLSLHF. The CDR3 DNA sequence: TGTGCCAGCAGTTACTCGGGGGGACCCCTGTCCCTCCACTTT.

The rearrangement joins TRBV18 to TRBJ1-2, with no clear D. Trimming took off 2 bases at V and 0 bases at J, with 10 bases between the two ends. Looked up from germline, CDR1 is KGHSH and CDR2 is LQKENI. This CDR3 has 15 residues. DNA for the CDR3: TGTGCCAGCTCACCAATTGCAGACGCTAACTATGGCTACACCTTC. It codes for CASSPIADANYGYTF.

This clonotype is a singleton in its sample. The germline gene is not matched at one end of the junction; a read error may be the cause. The V call is TRBV11-2, the J call TRBJ2-3, with a possible D match to TRBD2 (5 bases). The CDR3 has 16 amino acids. Per germline, CDR1 SGHAT and CDR2 FQNNGV. CDR3 nucleotides: TGTGCCAGTAGCTTTCTTAGAGGGAGATTCGGAGATACGCAGTATTTT. Its protein product is CASSFLRGRFGDTQYF.

As to this clonotype: Relative to the germline gene, one junction end is altered; a read error may explain this. The chain carries TRBV11-1 and TRBJ2-7; 8 bases fit TRBD2. Germline CDR1 and CDR2: SGHAT and FQDESV (reference sequence). The CDR3 extends over 16 amino acids. The CDR3: CASSLVLGRAEYEQYF. CDR3 in DNA: TGTGCTAGCAGCTTAGTCCTCGGGAGGGCGGAATACGAGCAGTACTTC.

The chain combines TRBV28 with TRBJ1-2; D not certain. The germline V and J ends were trimmed by 5 bases and 2 bases, with 9 bases remaining between them. Per the germline V gene, CDR1 is MDHEN and CDR2 is SYDVKM. This CDR3 contains 13 residues. The CDR3 coding sequence is TGTGCCAGCAGTCTGCCACGGAACTATGGCTACACCTTC. It encodes CASSLPRNYGYTF.

A remark on this clonotype: A read error may be the cause here, since a much bigger clone is one base away. This chain joins TRBV21-1 and TRBJ2-5; the DNA was not compared with TRBD2, the D call given in the table. TRBV21-1 is listed as a pseudogene. The CDR3 covers 16 residues. This CDR3 is CASSRGTSAVQETRYF. The CDR3 DNA reads TGTGCCAGCAGCAGAGGGACCTCCGCCGTTCAAGAGACCCGGTACTTC.

As for this clonotype: This may stem from a read error, because a much larger clone lies one nucleotide away. This sequence joins TRBV4-1 and TRBJ2-7; tentative D call: TRBD2 (7 bases). The CDR3 has 17 residues. In germline, CDR1 is MGHRA, CDR2 YSYEKL. In nucleotides, the CDR3 is TGCGCCAGCAGCCAAGTATGGCGTTCGGGGGGCGGATACGAGCAGCACTTC. Its translation is CASSQVWRSGGGYEQHF.

In nucleotides, the CDR3 is TGTGCCAGCAGCTCCGGGTCCGCGGCGAGCTACGAGCAGTACTTC. It encodes CASSSGSAASYEQYF. This chain uses TRBV7-2 with TRBJ2-7, with D unresolved. V was pared by 4 bases and J by 3 bases, with 16 bases between. Looked up from germline, CDR1 is SGHTA and CDR2 is FQGNSA. The CDR3 sequence is 15 residues long.

About this clonotype itself: One end of the junction varies from germline; a read error may be responsible. V is TRBV29-1 and J is TRBJ2-1; 9 bases match TRBD1. This CDR3 is 15 amino acids long. Germline CDR1 is SQVTM and CDR2 is ANQGSEA. Here the CDR3 DNA reads TGCAGCGTTGATCAGGACAGGGGTCGGGTCAATAAGCAGTTCTTC. This sequence encodes CSVDQDRGRVNKQFF.

Remarks on this clonotype: This may be a read error: a much more frequent sequence differs by one nucleotide. The chain uses TRBV29-1 and TRBJ2-1; D not resolved. This CDR3 comprises 15 residues. Germline CDR1 SQVTM, CDR2 ANQGSEA. This CDR3 reads CSVEARTPPYNEQLF. CDR3 in DNA: TGCAGCGTTGAAGCAAGAACCCCCCCCTACAATGAGCAGTTATTC.

Of note for this clonotype: A much larger clone lies a single base off, so this may be a read error. This chain uses TRBV6-1 with TRBJ2-7; D uncertain. The CDR3 covers 13 residues. Looked up from germline, CDR1 is MNHNS and CDR2 is SASEGT. The CDR3 bases are TGTGCCAGCAGTGGCGGCCTTTCCTACAAGCAGTACTTC. It specifies CASSGGLSYKQYF.

CDR3 in amino acids: CASSLNIRPDSEQYF. The CDR3 bases are TGTGCCAGCAGCTTAAACATAAGGCCAGATTCCGAGCAGTACTTC. The chain couples TRBV11-2 to TRBJ2-7; D not resolved. The V end was cut by 2 bases, the J end by 6 bases, with 17 bases between. The CDR3 sequence is 15 residues long. CDR1 and CDR2 (germline): SGHAT, FQNNGV.

The chain has TRBV5-4 and TRBJ2-2, with D perhaps TRBD2 (5 bases). The V gene's germline CDR1 is SGHNT and CDR2 YYREEE (reference sequence). The CDR3 sequence is 14 residues long. Trimming took off 5 bases at V and 6 bases at J, with 14 bases between the two ends. The CDR3: CASSLMSEAGELFF. CDR3 DNA: TGTGCCAGCAGTCTTATGTCGGAGGCCGGGGAGCTGTTTTTT.

A note on this clonotype: A junction boundary mismatches the germline segment, possibly from a read error. The J gene is TRBJ2-5, the V gene TRBV5-1, with D unresolved. The length of the CDR3 is 13 residues. The germline V gene has CDR1 SGHRS and CDR2 YFSETQ. The CDR3 DNA reads TGCGCCAGCATCTTGGATCTTGGGGAGACCCAGTACTTC. It codes for CASILDLGETQYF.

The chain links TRBV30 to TRBJ1-3; D may be TRBD1 (6 bases). CDR1 GTSNPN and CDR2 SVGIG come from the germline V gene (reference sequence). The V gene lost 2 bases and the J gene lost 2 bases, with 13 bases spanning the gap. The CDR3 sequence is 15 residues long. The chain's CDR3 is CAWSPDRNPGNTIYF. As DNA, the CDR3 is TGTGCCTGGAGTCCCGACAGGAATCCTGGAAACACCATATATTTT.

This clonotype occurred once. The conserved phenylalanine or tryptophan is not found at the CDR3 terminus, so this likely reflects a read error. V gene TRBV5-6 combines with J gene TRBJ1-3; no definite D call. Germline CDR1 and CDR2: SGHDT and YYEEEE. Trimming took 0 bases from V and 0 from J, leaving 4 bases between them. The CDR3 spans 14 residues. The DNA of the CDR3 is TGTGCCAGCAGCTTGGGCCCCTCTGGAAACACCATATATATT. This translates into CASSLGPSGNTIYI.

The V and J genes are TRBV11-2 and TRBJ2-1; D is uncertain. Germline V gene data show CDR1 as SGHAT and CDR2 as FQNNGV. Trimming shortened V by 4 bases and J by 8 bases, and 12 bases separated the two germline ends. The CDR3 runs to 13 residues. CDR3 residues: CASSSFLIHEQFF. Written as DNA, the CDR3 is TGTGCCAGCAGCTCGTTCCTAATACATGAGCAGTTCTTC.

This clonotype was recorded many times. CDR3 sequence: CASSLTGGVYEQYF. CDR3 in DNA: TGCGCCAGCAGCCTGACAGGGGGAGTGTACGAGCAGTACTTC. The gene calls are TRBV4-1 and TRBJ2-7; 9 bases align to TRBD1. J lost 4 bases, V lost 4 bases, and 5 bases had no gene match. Germline V gene sequence: CDR1 MGHRA, CDR2 YSYEKL. CDR3 size: 14 residues.

A note on this clonotype: A junction end diverges from the germline sequence, so it may reflect a read error. This chain connects TRBV12-3 or TRBV12-4 to TRBJ2-7, with D possibly called TRBD1 or TRBD2 (5 bases each). There are 13 residues in the CDR3. This chain's CDR3 is CASCFQGQGEQHF. The CDR3, as DNA: TGTGCCAGCTGTTTCCAGGGCCAGGGAGAGCAGCACTTC.

The gene calls are TRBV28 and TRBJ1-1, with 7 bases fitting TRBD1. The CDR3 length is 13 residues. CDR1 and CDR2 from the germline V gene are MDHEN and SYDVKM. V gave up 5 bases and J gave up 10 bases; unmatched junction bases: 10. CDR3 DNA: TGTGCCAGCAGTCCCGGGACAGTCGCCTCAGCTTTCTTT. Encoded protein: CASSPGTVASAFF.